A selection of T cell receptor beta chains follows, all from one sample in a study of T-cell reconstitution after alpha-beta-depleted transplantation in children. TCRdb re-called the PCR reads through MiXCR, storing one row per CDR3 protein. The sample yields around 450,000 distinct CDR3 sequences, about 10% seen once. The sample here was PBMCs, taken before TCRalphabeta/CD19-depleted stem cell transplant. These receptor sequences come from a child younger than 10 with inherited bone marrow failure, due to receive a stem cell transplant. The CDR3 runs from the conserved cysteine through the conserved F or W. Each record gives: CDR3 DNA, CDR3 protein, clone size, D gene, J gene, V gene. A D gene is named only where the DNA matches it firmly. Clone size is shown for a subset of rows, as once, few, many or a class of expanded clone.

cdr3_nt: TGTGCCAGTACCCCTCTCCATGAGCAGTTCTTC
cdr3_aa: CASTPLHEQFF
clone_size: few
d_call: NA
j_call: TRBJ2-1
v_call: TRBV19

cdr3_nt: TGTGCCAGCAGTTCCCCTCAAGCGGGAGAGACCCAGTACTTC
cdr3_aa: CASSSPQAGETQYF
clone_size: many
d_call: NA
j_call: TRBJ2-5
v_call: TRBV28

cdr3_nt: TGTGCCAGCAGTCTGCAACTAGCAGCCTACGAGCAGTACTTC
cdr3_aa: CASSLQLAAYEQYF
clone_size: few
d_call: NA
j_call: TRBJ2-7
v_call: TRBV6-1

cdr3_nt: TGTGCCAGCAGCCAAGAGTGGGGCCCCCGCGACTCACACTCCTACGAGCAGTACTTC
cdr3_aa: CASSQEWGPRDSHSYEQYF
clone_size: NA
d_call: NA
j_call: TRBJ2-7
v_call: TRBV4-2

cdr3_nt: TGTGCCAGCAGTTATGGGCTAGCGGCGCAGTATTTT
cdr3_aa: CASSYGLAAQYF
clone_size: many
d_call: TRBD2
j_call: TRBJ2-3
v_call: TRBV28

cdr3_nt: TGCGCCAGCAGCCAAGAGGGACAGGGGATGGATGGCTACACCTTC
cdr3_aa: CASSQEGQGMDGYTF
clone_size: many
d_call: TRBD1
j_call: TRBJ1-2
v_call: TRBV4-3

cdr3_nt: TGCAGTGCTAGAGCCGAAGTCCGGGACCTTCGCACAGATACGCAGTATTTT
cdr3_aa: CSARAEVRDLRTDTQYF
clone_size: many
d_call: NA
j_call: TRBJ2-3
v_call: TRBV20-1

cdr3_nt: TGTGCCAGCAGCTGTGGGCTCCCCCTCCAGGCCTCCGTCGAGCAGTACTTC
cdr3_aa: CASSCGLPLQASVEQYF
clone_size: NA
d_call: NA
j_call: TRBJ2-7
v_call: TRBV3-1

cdr3_nt: TGTGCCAGCAGTTTTGCGAACGCCTACGAGCAGTACTTC
cdr3_aa: CASSFANAYEQYF
clone_size: many
d_call: NA
j_call: TRBJ2-7
v_call: TRBV12-3/TRBV12-4

cdr3_nt: TGCGCCAGCAGCTTGTTTCCCCCCGGTGACTATGGCTACACCTTC
cdr3_aa: CASSLFPPGDYGYTF
clone_size: many
d_call: NA
j_call: TRBJ1-2
v_call: TRBV5-1

cdr3_nt: TGTGCCAGCAGTTTACGCTTGGAATTTCTGTATTTT
cdr3_aa: CASSLRLEFLYF
clone_size: many
d_call: NA
j_call: TRBJ2-3
v_call: TRBV28

cdr3_nt: TGCAGTGCTGACCGCCTGGTCAATGAGCAGTTCTTC
cdr3_aa: CSADRLVNEQFF
clone_size: NA
d_call: NA
j_call: TRBJ2-1
v_call: TRBV20-1

cdr3_nt: TGTGCCATCAGCAATTGGGCTTCACAGTCGGATCACCCCAATGAGCAGTTCTTC
cdr3_aa: CAISNWASQSDHPNEQFF
clone_size: many
d_call: NA
j_call: TRBJ2-1
v_call: TRBV10-3

cdr3_nt: TGTGCCAGCAGCCGGGACCTCCTAAATGAAAAACTGTTTTTT
cdr3_aa: CASSRDLLNEKLFF
clone_size: NA
d_call: NA
j_call: TRBJ1-4
v_call: TRBV2

cdr3_nt: TGTGCCAGCAGTCTGACCCCTAGACTAGCGGGAGGGCCTCTCTACAATGAGCAGTTCTTC
cdr3_aa: CASSLTPRLAGGPLYNEQFF
clone_size: few
d_call: TRBD2
j_call: TRBJ2-1
v_call: TRBV27

cdr3_nt: TGTGCCAGTCGACCGGGACTAGACACCGGGGAGCTGTTTTTT
cdr3_aa: CASRPGLDTGELFF
clone_size: many
d_call: TRBD2
j_call: TRBJ2-2
v_call: TRBV12-3/TRBV12-4

cdr3_nt: TGTGCCAGCAGCTTGGCGGTGGGAGGCTCGGGGCAGTTCTTC
cdr3_aa: CASSLAVGGSGQFF
clone_size: many
d_call: NA
j_call: TRBJ2-1
v_call: TRBV5-6

cdr3_nt: TGTGCCAGCAAGCAACCACAGGGGACACCCACAGATACGCAGTATTTT
cdr3_aa: CASKQPQGTPTDTQYF
clone_size: few
d_call: TRBD1
j_call: TRBJ2-3
v_call: TRBV12-3/TRBV12-4

cdr3_nt: TGTGCCAGCAGCTTAGGGGCTGGCGGGACAAGCTACAATGAGCAGTTCTTC
cdr3_aa: CASSLGAGGTSYNEQFF
clone_size: many
d_call: NA
j_call: TRBJ2-1
v_call: TRBV7-9

cdr3_nt: TGTGCCAGCAGCCAAGAGGAGGTCGGGACTAGCACAGATACGCAGTATTTT
cdr3_aa: CASSQEEVGTSTDTQYF
clone_size: many
d_call: NA
j_call: TRBJ2-3
v_call: TRBV4-2

cdr3_nt: TGTGCCAGCAGTTTCCGACTAGCTAGGGACAATGAGCAGTTCTTC
cdr3_aa: CASSFRLARDNEQFF
clone_size: NA
d_call: TRBD2
j_call: TRBJ2-1
v_call: TRBV12-3/TRBV12-4

cdr3_nt: TGTGCCAGCAGCGTATCTTCGTACCAAGAGACCCAGTACTTC
cdr3_aa: CASSVSSYQETQYF
clone_size: many
d_call: NA
j_call: TRBJ2-5
v_call: TRBV9

cdr3_nt: TGTGCCAGCAGTTTAGGGAAGGACTCATCTTACTCCTACGAGCAGTACTTC
cdr3_aa: CASSLGKDSSYSYEQYF
clone_size: few
d_call: NA
j_call: TRBJ2-7
v_call: TRBV12-3/TRBV12-4

cdr3_nt: TGCAGCGTTGCGTTTGATCTTTACGAGCAGTACTTC
cdr3_aa: CSVAFDLYEQYF
clone_size: many
d_call: NA
j_call: TRBJ2-7
v_call: TRBV29-1

cdr3_nt: TGCAGTGCTAGAATCCAGCGGGAGGGCGCCTACAATGAGCAGTTCTTC
cdr3_aa: CSARIQREGAYNEQFF
clone_size: many
d_call: TRBD2
j_call: TRBJ2-1
v_call: TRBV20-1

cdr3_nt: TGTGCCACCAGCAGGGGACTAGCGGGAGAAACCGGGGAGCTGTTTTTT
cdr3_aa: CATSRGLAGETGELFF
clone_size: many
d_call: TRBD2
j_call: TRBJ2-2
v_call: TRBV15

cdr3_nt: TGTGCCAGCAGTGAAGACCACGAGCAGTACTTC
cdr3_aa: CASSEDHEQYF
clone_size: many
d_call: NA
j_call: TRBJ2-7
v_call: TRBV6-1

cdr3_nt: TGTGCCAGCAGTGGGAAGTTCTGGGGAATGGAGGCTTTCTTT
cdr3_aa: CASSGKFWGMEAFF
clone_size: many
d_call: NA
j_call: TRBJ1-1
v_call: TRBV27

cdr3_nt: TGTGCCAGCACCGCCGGGGCCTATGGCTACACCTTC
cdr3_aa: CASTAGAYGYTF
clone_size: many
d_call: NA
j_call: TRBJ1-2
v_call: TRBV12-3/TRBV12-4

cdr3_nt: TGCAGTGCTAGCCCCAACTCACCCCTCCACTTT
cdr3_aa: CSASPNSPLHF
clone_size: many
d_call: NA
j_call: TRBJ1-6
v_call: TRBV20-1

cdr3_nt: TGTGCCAGCAGTTTATCTGCGGGGCCGACTGAAGCTTTCTTT
cdr3_aa: CASSLSAGPTEAFF
clone_size: many
d_call: NA
j_call: TRBJ1-1
v_call: TRBV27

cdr3_nt: TGTGCCAGCAGCCAAGAGGGGACTAGCGTATGGACCGGGGAGCTGTTTTTT
cdr3_aa: CASSQEGTSVWTGELFF
clone_size: many
d_call: TRBD2
j_call: TRBJ2-2
v_call: TRBV4-2

cdr3_nt: TGTGCCAGCACTTTTAGCCGCCAGAACACTGAAGCTTTCTTT
cdr3_aa: CASTFSRQNTEAFF
clone_size: many
d_call: NA
j_call: TRBJ1-1
v_call: TRBV12-3/TRBV12-4

cdr3_nt: TGTGCCACCAGCAGAGGACTAGCGGGGAGCACAGATACGCAGTATTTT
cdr3_aa: CATSRGLAGSTDTQYF
clone_size: NA
d_call: TRBD2
j_call: TRBJ2-3
v_call: TRBV15

cdr3_nt: TGTGCCACAACTATGACAGTTAATCAGCCCCAGCATTTT
cdr3_aa: CATTMTVNQPQHF
clone_size: many
d_call: NA
j_call: TRBJ1-5
v_call: TRBV6-6

cdr3_nt: TGCGCCAGCAGCTCGGGACTAGCGGGAGTCAAAGAGCAGTTCTTC
cdr3_aa: CASSSGLAGVKEQFF
clone_size: NA
d_call: TRBD2
j_call: TRBJ2-1
v_call: TRBV5-1

cdr3_nt: TGCAGTGCTAGTGACCATAGCGGGAATAGCTCCTACGAGCAGTACTTC
cdr3_aa: CSASDHSGNSSYEQYF
clone_size: many
d_call: TRBD2
j_call: TRBJ2-7
v_call: TRBV20-1

cdr3_nt: TGCGCCAGCAGCCAAGCAACGCGGGTATCGGATACGCAGTATTTT
cdr3_aa: CASSQATRVSDTQYF
clone_size: many
d_call: NA
j_call: TRBJ2-3
v_call: TRBV4-3

cdr3_nt: TGTGCCAGCATAGGGGCCTCCTACGAGCAGTACTTC
cdr3_aa: CASIGASYEQYF
clone_size: many
d_call: NA
j_call: TRBJ2-7
v_call: TRBV28

cdr3_nt: TGCGCCAGCAGCCAGAGGGGAATCGGGACAGGGTTTACCGGGGAGCTGTTTTTT
cdr3_aa: CASSQRGIGTGFTGELFF
clone_size: NA
d_call: TRBD1
j_call: TRBJ2-2
v_call: TRBV5-1

cdr3_nt: TGCAGTGCTAGAGGGAGAGCCAATGAAAAACTGTTTTTT
cdr3_aa: CSARGRANEKLFF
clone_size: NA
d_call: NA
j_call: TRBJ1-4
v_call: TRBV20-1

cdr3_nt: TGTGCCAGCAGCTTAGCGGACAGCTCTGGAAACACCATATATTTT
cdr3_aa: CASSLADSSGNTIYF
clone_size: many
d_call: NA
j_call: TRBJ1-3
v_call: TRBV7-9

cdr3_nt: TGTGCCAGCAGCCAATCAACGAACACTGAAGCTTTCTTT
cdr3_aa: CASSQSTNTEAFF
clone_size: many
d_call: NA
j_call: TRBJ1-1
v_call: TRBV3-1

cdr3_nt: TGTGCCAGCAGCATACACAGGCGTGCCTACGAGCAGTACTTC
cdr3_aa: CASSIHRRAYEQYF
clone_size: NA
d_call: NA
j_call: TRBJ2-7
v_call: TRBV7-7

cdr3_nt: TGTGCCAGCAGTACCACAGGGGTAACTGAAGCTTTCTTT
cdr3_aa: CASSTTGVTEAFF
clone_size: few
d_call: TRBD1
j_call: TRBJ1-1
v_call: TRBV7-9

cdr3_nt: TGTGCCAGCAGCTCGACAGGGTTAGATGGCTACACCTTC
cdr3_aa: CASSSTGLDGYTF
clone_size: many
d_call: TRBD1
j_call: TRBJ1-2
v_call: TRBV7-9

cdr3_nt: TGTGCCAGCTCACCCTCCACAGGCTACGAGCAGTACTTC
cdr3_aa: CASSPSTGYEQYF
clone_size: many
d_call: NA
j_call: TRBJ2-7
v_call: TRBV18

cdr3_nt: TGTGCCAGCAGTTTAATCGTGTCGTCTGGGGCCAACGTCCTGACTTTC
cdr3_aa: CASSLIVSSGANVLTF
clone_size: many
d_call: NA
j_call: TRBJ2-6
v_call: TRBV27

cdr3_nt: TGCAGTGCAGGCCCGGGACAGGGGGCCTCCCTACTCTATGGCTACACCTTC
cdr3_aa: CSAGPGQGASLLYGYTF
clone_size: few
d_call: TRBD1
j_call: TRBJ1-2
v_call: TRBV20-1

cdr3_nt: TGTGCCAGCAGCTTAGAGTATCAGCCCCAGCATTTT
cdr3_aa: CASSLEYQPQHF
clone_size: many
d_call: NA
j_call: TRBJ1-5
v_call: TRBV7-2

cdr3_nt: TGTGCCAGCAGCCCAAGGTCCCAGGTCCTTAAACCCTATTACGAGCAGTACTTC
cdr3_aa: CASSPRSQVLKPYYEQYF
clone_size: NA
d_call: NA
j_call: TRBJ2-7
v_call: TRBV11-2